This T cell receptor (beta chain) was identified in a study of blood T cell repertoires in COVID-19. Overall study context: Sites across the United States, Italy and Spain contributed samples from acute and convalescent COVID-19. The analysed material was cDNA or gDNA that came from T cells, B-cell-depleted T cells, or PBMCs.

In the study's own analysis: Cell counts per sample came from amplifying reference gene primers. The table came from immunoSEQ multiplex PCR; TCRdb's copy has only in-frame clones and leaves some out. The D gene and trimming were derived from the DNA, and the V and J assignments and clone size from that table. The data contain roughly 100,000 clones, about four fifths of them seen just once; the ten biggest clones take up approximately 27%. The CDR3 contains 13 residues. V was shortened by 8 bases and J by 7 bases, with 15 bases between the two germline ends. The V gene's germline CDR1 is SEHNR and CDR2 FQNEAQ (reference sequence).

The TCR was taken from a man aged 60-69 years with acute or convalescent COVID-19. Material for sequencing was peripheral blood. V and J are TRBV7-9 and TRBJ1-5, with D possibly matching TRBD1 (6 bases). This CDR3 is CASGPGAGQPQHF. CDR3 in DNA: TGTGCCAGCGGTCCAGGGGCTGGGCAGCCCCAGCATTTT. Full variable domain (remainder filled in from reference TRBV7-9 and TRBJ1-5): DTGVSQNPRHKITKRGQNVTFRCDPISEHNRLYWYRQTLGQGPEFLTYFQNEAQLEKSRLLSDRFSAERPKGSFSTLEIQRTEQGDSAMYLCASGPGAGQPQHFGDGTRLSIL.